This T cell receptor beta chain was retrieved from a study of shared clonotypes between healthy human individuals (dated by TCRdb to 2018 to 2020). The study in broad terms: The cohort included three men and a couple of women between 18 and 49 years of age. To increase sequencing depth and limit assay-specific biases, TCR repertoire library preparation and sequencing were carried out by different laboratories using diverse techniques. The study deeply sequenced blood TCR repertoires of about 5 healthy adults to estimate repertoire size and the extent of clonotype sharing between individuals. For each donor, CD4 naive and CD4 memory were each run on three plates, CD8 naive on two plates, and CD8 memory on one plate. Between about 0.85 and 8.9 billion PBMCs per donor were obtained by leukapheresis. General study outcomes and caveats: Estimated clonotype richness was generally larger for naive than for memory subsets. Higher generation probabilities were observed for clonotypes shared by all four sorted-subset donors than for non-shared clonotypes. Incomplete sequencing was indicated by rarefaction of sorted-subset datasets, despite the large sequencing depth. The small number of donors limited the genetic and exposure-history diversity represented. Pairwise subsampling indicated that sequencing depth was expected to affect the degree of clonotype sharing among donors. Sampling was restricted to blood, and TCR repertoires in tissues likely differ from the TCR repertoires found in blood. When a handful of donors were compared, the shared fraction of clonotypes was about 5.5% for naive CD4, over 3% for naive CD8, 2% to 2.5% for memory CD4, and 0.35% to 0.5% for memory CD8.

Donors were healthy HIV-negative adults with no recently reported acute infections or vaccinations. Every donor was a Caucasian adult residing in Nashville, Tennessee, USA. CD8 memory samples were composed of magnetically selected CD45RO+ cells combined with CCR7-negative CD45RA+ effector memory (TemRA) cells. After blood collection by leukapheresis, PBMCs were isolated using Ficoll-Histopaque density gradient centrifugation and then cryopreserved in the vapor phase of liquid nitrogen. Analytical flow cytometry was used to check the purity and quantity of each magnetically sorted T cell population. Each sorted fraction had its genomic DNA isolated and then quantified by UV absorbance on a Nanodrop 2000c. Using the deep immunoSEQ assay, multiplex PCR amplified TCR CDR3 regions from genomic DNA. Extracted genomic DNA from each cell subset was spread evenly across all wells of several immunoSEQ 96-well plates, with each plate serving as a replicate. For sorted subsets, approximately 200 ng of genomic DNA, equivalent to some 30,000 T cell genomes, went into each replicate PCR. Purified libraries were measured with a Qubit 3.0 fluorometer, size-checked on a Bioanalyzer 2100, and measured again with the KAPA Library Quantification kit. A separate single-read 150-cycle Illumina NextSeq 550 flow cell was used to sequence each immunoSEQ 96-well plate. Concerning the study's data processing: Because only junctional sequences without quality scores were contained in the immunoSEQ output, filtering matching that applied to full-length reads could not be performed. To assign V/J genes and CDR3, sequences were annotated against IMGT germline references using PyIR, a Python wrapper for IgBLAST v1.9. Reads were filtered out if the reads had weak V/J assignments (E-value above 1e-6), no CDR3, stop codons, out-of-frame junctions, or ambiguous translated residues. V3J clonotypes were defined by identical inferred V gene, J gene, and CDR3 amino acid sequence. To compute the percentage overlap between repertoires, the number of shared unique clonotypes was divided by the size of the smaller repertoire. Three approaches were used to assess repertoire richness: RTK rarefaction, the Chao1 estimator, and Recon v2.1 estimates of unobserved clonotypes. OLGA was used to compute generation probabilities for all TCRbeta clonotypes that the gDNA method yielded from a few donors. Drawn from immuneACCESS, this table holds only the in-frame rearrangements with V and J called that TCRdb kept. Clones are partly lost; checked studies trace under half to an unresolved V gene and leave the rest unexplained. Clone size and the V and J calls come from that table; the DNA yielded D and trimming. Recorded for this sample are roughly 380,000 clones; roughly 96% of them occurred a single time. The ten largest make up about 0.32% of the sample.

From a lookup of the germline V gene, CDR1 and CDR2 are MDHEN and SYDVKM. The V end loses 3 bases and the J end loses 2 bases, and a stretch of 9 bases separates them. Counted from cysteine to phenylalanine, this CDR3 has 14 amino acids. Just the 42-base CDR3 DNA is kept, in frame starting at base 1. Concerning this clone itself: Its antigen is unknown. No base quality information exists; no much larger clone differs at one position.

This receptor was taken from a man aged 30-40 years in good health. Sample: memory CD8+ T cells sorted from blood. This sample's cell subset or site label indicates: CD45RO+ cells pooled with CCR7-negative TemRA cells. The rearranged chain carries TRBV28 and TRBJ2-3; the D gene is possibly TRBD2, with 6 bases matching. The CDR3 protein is CASSFGGNTDTQYF. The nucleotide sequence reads TGTGCCAGCAGTTTCGGGGGTAACACAGATACGCAGTATTTT. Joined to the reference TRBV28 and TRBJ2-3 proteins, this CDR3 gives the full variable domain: DVKVTQSSRYLVKRTGEKVFLECVQDMDHENMFWYRQDPGLGLRLIYFSYDVKMKEKGDIPEGYSVSREKKERFSLILESASTNQTSMYLCASSFGGNTDTQYFGPGTRLTVL.